This TCR beta chain was profiled in a study of OX40 agonist ivuxolimab in advanced cancers. Background on the study: Ivuxolimab, an agonistic anti-OX40 (CD134) antibody, was given to patients. With a range of roughly 20 to 85, age averaged about 58 years, and around 83% were male. Study-level findings and limits: Expanded peripheral T-cell antigen specificity went undetermined.

Blood sampling took place at baseline, cycle 4 day 1, and cycle 7 day 1. With regard to this clone: What it binds is not known.

V lost 2 bases and J lost 2; bases outside the gene matches: 1. CDR3 length: 15 amino acids. From germline, CDR1 is MNHEY and CDR2 SMNVEV (reference sequence). Sequenced by immunoSEQ multiplex PCR; TCRdb stores in-frame clones only, minus some. The profile shows some 100,000 clones, roughly 94% of them singletons. The receptor was derived from an adult with an advanced solid tumor such as melanoma, head and neck, liver or kidney cancer. The chain combines TRBV27 with TRBJ2-1, with 9 positions matching TRBD2. This specimen consisted of CD4+ or CD8+ T cells sorted from blood, obtained in a trial of the OX40 agonist ivuxolimab. The CDR3 sequence: CASSLVAGAYNEQFF. For the CDR3, the DNA is TGTGCCAGCAGTTTAGTAGCGGGAGCCTACAATGAGCAGTTCTTC.